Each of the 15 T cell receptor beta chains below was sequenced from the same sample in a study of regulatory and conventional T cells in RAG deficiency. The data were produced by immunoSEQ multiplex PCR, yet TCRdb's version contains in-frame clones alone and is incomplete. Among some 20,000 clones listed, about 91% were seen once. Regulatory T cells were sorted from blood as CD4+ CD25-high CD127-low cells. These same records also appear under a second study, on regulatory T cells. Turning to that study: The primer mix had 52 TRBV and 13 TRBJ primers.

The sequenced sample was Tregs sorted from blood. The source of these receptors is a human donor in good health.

The CDR3 protein is CARSQQSWTEAFF. For the CDR3, the DNA is TGTGCCAGAAGCCAACAGTCTTGGACTGAAGCTTTCTTT. The chain recombines TRBV19 with TRBJ1-1; D uncertain. This CDR3 comprises 13 residues. Germline assignment: CDR1 LNHDA and CDR2 SQIVND (reference sequence). Deletions cut 9 bases from V and 5 bases from J, with 16 bases between.

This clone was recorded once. The CDR3 reads CASSPDQLHYTWDEQFF. For the CDR3, the DNA is TGTGCCAGCAGCCCAGACCAACTCCATTATACGTGGGATGAGCAGTTCTTC. The chain couples TRBV9 to TRBJ2-1, with D unclear. The CDR3 spans 17 residues. Germline V lookup: CDR1 SGDLS, CDR2 YYNGEE. V lost 4 bases and J lost 8, with 25 bases in between. Variable domain in full (rest from reference TRBV9 and TRBJ2-1): DSGVTQTPKHLITATGQRVTLRCSPRSGDLSVYWYQQSLDQGLQFLIQYYNGEERAKGNILERFSAQQFPDLHSELNLSSLELGDSALYFCASSPDQLHYTWDEQFFGPGTRLTVL.

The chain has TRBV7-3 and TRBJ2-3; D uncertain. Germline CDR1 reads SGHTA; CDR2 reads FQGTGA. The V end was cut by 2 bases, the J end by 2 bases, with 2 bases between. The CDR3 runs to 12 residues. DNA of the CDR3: TGTGCCAGCAGCTTATCCACAGATACGCAGTATTTT. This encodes CASSLSTDTQYF. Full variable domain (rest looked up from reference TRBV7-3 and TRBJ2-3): GAGVSQTPSNKVTEKGKYVELRCDPISGHTALYWYRQSLGQGPEFLIYFQGTGAADDSGLPNDRFFAVRPEGSVSTLKIQRTERGDSAVYLCASSLSTDTQYFGPGTRLTVL.

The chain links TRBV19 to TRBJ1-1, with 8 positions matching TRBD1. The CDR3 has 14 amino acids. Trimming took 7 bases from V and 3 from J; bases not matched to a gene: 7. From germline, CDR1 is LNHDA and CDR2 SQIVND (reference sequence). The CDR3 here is CASTGYRGYTEAFF. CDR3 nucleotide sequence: TGTGCCAGTACCGGATACAGGGGGTACACTGAAGCTTTCTTT.

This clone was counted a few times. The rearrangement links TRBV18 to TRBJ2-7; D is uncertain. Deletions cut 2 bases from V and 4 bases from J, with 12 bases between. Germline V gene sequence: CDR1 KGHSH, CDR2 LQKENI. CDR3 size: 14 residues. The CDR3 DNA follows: TGTGCCAGCTCACCAAACATTGGGGTGTACGAGCAGTACTTC. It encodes CASSPNIGVYEQYF. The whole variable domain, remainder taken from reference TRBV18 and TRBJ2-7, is NAGVMQNPRHLVRRRGQEARLRCSPMKGHSHVYWYRQLPEEGLKFMVYLQKENIIDESGMPKERFSAEFPKEGPSILRIQQVVRGDSAAYFCASSPNIGVYEQYFGPGTRLTVT.

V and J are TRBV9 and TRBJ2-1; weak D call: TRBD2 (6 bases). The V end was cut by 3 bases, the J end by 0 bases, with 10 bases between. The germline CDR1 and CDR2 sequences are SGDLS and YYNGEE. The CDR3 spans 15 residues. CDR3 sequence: CASSAYGSSYNEQFF. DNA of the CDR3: TGTGCCAGCAGCGCGTACGGGAGCTCCTACAATGAGCAGTTCTTC.

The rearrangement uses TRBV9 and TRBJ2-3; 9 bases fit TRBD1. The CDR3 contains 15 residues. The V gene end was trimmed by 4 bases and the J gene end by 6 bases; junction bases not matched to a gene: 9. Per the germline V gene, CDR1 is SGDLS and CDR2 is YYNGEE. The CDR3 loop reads CASSPGTGRMDTQYF. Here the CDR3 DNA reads TGTGCCAGCAGCCCAGGGACAGGGAGGATGGATACGCAGTATTTT. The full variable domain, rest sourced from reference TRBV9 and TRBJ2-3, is DSGVTQTPKHLITATGQRVTLRCSPRSGDLSVYWYQQSLDQGLQFLIQYYNGEERAKGNILERFSAQQFPDLHSELNLSSLELGDSALYFCASSPGTGRMDTQYFGPGTRLTVL.

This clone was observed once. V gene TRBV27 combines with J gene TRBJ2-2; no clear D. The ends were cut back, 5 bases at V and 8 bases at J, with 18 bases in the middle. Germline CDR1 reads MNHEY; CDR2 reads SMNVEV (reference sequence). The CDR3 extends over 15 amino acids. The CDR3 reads CASSPRSGWVGELFF. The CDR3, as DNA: TGTGCCAGCAGTCCCCGGTCAGGTTGGGTGGGGGAGCTGTTTTTT.

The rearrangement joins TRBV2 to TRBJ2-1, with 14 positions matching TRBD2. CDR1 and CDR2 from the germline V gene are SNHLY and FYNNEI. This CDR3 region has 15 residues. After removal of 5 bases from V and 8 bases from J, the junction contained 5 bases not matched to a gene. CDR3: CASSTQTSGRDEQFF. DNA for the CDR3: TGTGCCAGCAGTACTCAGACTAGCGGGAGGGATGAGCAGTTCTTC.

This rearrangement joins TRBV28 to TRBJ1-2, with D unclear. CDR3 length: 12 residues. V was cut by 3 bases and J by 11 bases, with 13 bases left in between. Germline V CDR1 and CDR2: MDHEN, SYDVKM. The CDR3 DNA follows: TGTGCCAGCAGTTTTAGTCGGGGTAGTTACACCTTC. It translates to CASSFSRGSYTF.

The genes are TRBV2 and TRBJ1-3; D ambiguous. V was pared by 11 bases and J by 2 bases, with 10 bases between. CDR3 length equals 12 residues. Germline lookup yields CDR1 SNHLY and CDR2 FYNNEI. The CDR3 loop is CACGPAGNTIYF. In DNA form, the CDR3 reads TGTGCCTGCGGGCCAGCTGGAAACACCATATATTTT.

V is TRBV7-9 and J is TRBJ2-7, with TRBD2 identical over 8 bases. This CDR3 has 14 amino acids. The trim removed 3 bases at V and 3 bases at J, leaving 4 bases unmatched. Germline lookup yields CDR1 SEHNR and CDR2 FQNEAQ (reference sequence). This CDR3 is CASSFGGAGYEQYF. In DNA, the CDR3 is TGTGCCAGCAGCTTCGGGGGGGCAGGCTACGAGCAGTACTTC.

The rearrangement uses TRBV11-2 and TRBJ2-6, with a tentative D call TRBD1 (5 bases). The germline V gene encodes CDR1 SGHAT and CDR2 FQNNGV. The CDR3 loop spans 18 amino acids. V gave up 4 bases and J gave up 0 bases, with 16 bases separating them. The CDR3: CASSSRLVRDSGANVLTF. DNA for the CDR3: TGTGCCAGCAGCTCCCGCCTCGTCAGGGACTCTGGGGCCAACGTCCTGACTTTC.

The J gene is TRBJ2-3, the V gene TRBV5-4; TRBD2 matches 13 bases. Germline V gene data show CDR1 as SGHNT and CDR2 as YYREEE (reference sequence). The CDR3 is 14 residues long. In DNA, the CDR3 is TGTGGGACTAGCGGGGGACCTAGCACAGATACGCAGTATTTT. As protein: CGTSGGPSTDTQYF.

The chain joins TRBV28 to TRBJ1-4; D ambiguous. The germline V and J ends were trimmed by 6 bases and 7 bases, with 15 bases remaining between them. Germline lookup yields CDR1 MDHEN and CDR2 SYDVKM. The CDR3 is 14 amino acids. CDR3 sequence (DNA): TGTGCCAGCAGCCCCGGGTCCCGGCCTGAAAAACTGTTTTTT. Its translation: CASSPGSRPEKLFF.